This T cell receptor (beta chain) was documented in a study of CD8+ T cells in alopecia areata. Study-wide context: Treated patients were given oral tofacitinib, which was dosed at 5 to 10 mg twice daily. The study's findings and limits: Having one nonresponder leaves uncertain how baseline CD8+ expansion relates to response.

The sample's treatment: oral pan-JAK inhibitor, 5-10 mg twice daily. Germline loops: CDR1 MGHDK, CDR2 SYGVNS. Trimming took 0 bases from V and 3 from J, leaving 12 bases between them. This CDR3 has 15 amino acids. On this clone: Its antigen is unknown.

TCR sequencing used cDNA made by reverse transcription of extracted RNA. Using immunoSEQ multiplex PCR, the repertoire was profiled, and TCRdb retains in-frame clones only, with some absent. The sample yields around 100,000 clones, approximately 51% seen once. Sample: CD4+ T cells sorted from blood, taken at week 24, from a patient treated with tofacitinib. The clonotype comes from a human donor with alopecia areata. The chain recombines TRBV25-1 with TRBJ2-7; perhaps TRBD1 as D (6 bases). For the CDR3, the DNA is TGTGCCAGCAGTGAATATTCAGGGGCCTTCTACGAGCAGTACTTC. Translating it yields CASSEYSGAFYEQYF.